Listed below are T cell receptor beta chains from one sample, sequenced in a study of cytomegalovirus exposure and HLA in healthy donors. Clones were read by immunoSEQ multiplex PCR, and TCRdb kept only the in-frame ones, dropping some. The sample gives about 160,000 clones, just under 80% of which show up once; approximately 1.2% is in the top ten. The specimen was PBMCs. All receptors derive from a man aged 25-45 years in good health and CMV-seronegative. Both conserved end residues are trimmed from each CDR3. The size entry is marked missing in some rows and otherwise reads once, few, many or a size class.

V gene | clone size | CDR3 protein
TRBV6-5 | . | ASSYGAGVEAF
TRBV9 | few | ASSVDPGQGFYEQY
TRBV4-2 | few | ASSQDRPGQETQY
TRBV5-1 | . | ASSLGGTVSYEQY
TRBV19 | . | ASSIGSGGGRDQPQH
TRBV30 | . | AWSFYRGYSYEQY
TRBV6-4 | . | ASSDSGTGPGRGYT
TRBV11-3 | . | ASSQGLAAQETQY
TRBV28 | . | ASSFGASPLH
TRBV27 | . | ASSLLRGTTGELF
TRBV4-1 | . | ASSQGTDNQPQH
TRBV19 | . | ASSIAGASGTNEQF
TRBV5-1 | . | ASSLTSGLFREQY
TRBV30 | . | AWSPASGTYNEQF
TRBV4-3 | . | ASKPDRGGTNEKLF
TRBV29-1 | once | SVGVGSANTGELF
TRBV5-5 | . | ASTPEGNHNEKLF
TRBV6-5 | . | ASSYSRHNTEAF
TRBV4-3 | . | ASSQKEGVDTQY
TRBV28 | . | ASSFNTATNEKLF
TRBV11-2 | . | ASSLVSLAGANTGELF
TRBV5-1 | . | ASSLGLAASYEQY
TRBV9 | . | ASSTTGRDTEAF
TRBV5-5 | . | ASSEVVDGYT
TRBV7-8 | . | ASGQAGGPDTQY
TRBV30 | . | AWSVGLAGNEQF
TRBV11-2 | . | ASSSGLAGYNEQF
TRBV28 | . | ASSLWGGAYEQY
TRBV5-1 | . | ASSSGLLDTEAF
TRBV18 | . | ASSLIGQTNTGELF
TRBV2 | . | ASSVETGNYGYT
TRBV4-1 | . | ASSQEAGPMPQH
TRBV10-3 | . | AIRTGTSGPTDTQY
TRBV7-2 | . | ASSFGTGGADGYT
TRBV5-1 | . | ASSMGLGGARQGEQF
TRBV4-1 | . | ASSSRQASTDTQY
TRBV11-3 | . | ASSSGVAGADTGELF
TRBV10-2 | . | ASSESTRTGRTLQY
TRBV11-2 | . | ASSQVRGWETQY
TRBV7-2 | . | ASTSGRGANEAF